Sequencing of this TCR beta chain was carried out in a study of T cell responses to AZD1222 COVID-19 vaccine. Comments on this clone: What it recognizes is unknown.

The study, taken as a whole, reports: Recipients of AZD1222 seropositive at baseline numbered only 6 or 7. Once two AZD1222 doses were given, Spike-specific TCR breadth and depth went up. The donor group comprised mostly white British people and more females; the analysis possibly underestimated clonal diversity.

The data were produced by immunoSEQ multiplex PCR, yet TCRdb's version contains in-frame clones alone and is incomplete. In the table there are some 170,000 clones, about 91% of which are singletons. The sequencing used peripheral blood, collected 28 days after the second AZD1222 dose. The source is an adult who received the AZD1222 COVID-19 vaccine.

Here the CDR3 DNA reads TGTGCCAGCAGAAGGCAACCGGGGAACACTGAAGCTTTCTTT. It encodes CASRRQPGNTEAFF. The chain carries TRBV6-5 and TRBJ1-1; D is undetermined. V lost 6 bases to trimming and J lost 1 base, with 12 bases between them. Germline CDR1 MNHEY, CDR2 SVGAGI. The CDR3 sequence is 14 residues long.